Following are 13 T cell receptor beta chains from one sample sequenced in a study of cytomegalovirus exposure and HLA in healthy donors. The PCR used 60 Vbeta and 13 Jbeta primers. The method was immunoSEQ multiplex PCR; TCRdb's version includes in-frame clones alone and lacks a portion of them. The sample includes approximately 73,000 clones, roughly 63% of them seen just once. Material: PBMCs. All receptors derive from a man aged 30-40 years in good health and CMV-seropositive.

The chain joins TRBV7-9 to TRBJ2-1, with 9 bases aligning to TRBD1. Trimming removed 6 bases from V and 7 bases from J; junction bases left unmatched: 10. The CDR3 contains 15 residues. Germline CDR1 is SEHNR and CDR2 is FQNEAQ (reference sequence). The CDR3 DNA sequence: TGTGCCAGCAGTCGCCGGGACAGGGCGAGGAATGAGCAGTTCTTC. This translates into CASSRRDRARNEQFF. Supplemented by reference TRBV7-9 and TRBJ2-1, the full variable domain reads DTGVSQNPRHKITKRGQNVTFRCDPISEHNRLYWYRQTLGQGPEFLTYFQNEAQLEKSRLLSDRFSAERPKGSFSTLEIQRTEQGDSAMYLCASSRRDRARNEQFFGPGTRLTVL.

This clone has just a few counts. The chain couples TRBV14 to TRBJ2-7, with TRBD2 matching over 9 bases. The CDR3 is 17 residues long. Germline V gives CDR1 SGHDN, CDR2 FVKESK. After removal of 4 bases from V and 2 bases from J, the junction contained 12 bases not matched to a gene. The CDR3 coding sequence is TGTGCCAGCAGCCCACAGACAGGACTAGCGCTTACCTACGAGCAGTACTTC. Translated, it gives CASSPQTGLALTYEQYF.

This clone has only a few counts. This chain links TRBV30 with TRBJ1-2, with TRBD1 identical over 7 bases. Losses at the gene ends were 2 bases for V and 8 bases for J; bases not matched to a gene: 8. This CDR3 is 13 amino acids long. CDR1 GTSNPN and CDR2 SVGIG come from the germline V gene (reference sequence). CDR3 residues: CAWSRRAGGGYTF. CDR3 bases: TGTGCCTGGAGTAGAAGAGCAGGGGGAGGCTACACCTTC.

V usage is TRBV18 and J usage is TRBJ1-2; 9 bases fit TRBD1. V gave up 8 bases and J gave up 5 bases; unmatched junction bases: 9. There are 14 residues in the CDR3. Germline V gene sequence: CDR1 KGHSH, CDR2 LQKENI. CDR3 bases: TGTGCCAGCGCGACTATGGACAGGGGTTATGGCTACACCTTC. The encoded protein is CASATMDRGYGYTF.

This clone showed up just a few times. CDR3 DNA: TGTGCCAGCTCACCTATCAGGGAGGTGGCCAAAAACATTCAGTACTTC. Amino acid sequence: CASSPIREVAKNIQYF. The rearrangement joins TRBV18 to TRBJ2-4, with D possibly being TRBD2 (6 bases). Germline V lookup: CDR1 KGHSH, CDR2 LQKENI. The CDR3 contains 16 residues. Trimming took 3 bases from V and 1 from J, leaving 13 bases between them. The full variable domain, its missing parts supplied by reference TRBV18 and TRBJ2-4, is NAGVMQNPRHLVRRRGQEARLRCSPMKGHSHVYWYRQLPEEGLKFMVYLQKENIIDESGMPKERFSAEFPKEGPSILRIQQVVRGDSAAYFCASSPIREVAKNIQYFGAGTRLSVL.

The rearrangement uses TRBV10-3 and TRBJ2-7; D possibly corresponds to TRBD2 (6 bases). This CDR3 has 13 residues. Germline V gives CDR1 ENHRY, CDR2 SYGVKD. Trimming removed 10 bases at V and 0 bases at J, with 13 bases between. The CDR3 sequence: CATLGEASYEQYF. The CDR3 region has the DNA TGTGCCACCTTAGGGGAGGCCTCCTACGAGCAGTACTTC.

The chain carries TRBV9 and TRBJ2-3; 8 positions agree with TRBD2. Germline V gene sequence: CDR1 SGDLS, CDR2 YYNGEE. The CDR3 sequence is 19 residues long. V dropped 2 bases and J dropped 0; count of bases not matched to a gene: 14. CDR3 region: CASSVLPGGPHTSTDTQYF. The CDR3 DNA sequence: TGTGCCAGCAGCGTCCTTCCGGGGGGGCCCCACACCAGCACAGATACGCAGTATTTT.

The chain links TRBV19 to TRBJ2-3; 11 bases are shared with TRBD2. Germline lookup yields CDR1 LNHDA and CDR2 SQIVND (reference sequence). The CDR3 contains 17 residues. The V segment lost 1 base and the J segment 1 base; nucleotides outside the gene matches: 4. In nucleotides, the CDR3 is TGTGCCAGTAGTATAGGACTAGCGGGGTTAGGCACAGATACGCAGTATTTT. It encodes CASSIGLAGLGTDTQYF.

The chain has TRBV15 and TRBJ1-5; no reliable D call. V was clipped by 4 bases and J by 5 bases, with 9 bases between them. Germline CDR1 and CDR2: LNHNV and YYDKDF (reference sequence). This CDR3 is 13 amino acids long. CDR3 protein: CATSIGVDQPQHF. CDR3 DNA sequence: TGTGCCACCAGCATCGGGGTGGATCAGCCCCAGCATTTT.

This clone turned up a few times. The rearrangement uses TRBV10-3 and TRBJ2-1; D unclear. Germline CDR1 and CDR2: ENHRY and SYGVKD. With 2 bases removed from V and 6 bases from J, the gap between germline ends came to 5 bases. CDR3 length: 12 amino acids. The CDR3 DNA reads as TGTGCCATCAGTGAGGGCCGCAATGAGCAGTTCTTC. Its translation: CAISEGRNEQFF.

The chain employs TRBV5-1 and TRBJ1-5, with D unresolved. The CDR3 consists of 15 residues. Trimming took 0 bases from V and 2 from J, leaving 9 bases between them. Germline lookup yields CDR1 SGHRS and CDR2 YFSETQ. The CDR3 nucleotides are TGCGCCAGCAGCTTGGGAACCGGGGGCAATCAGCCCCAGCATTTT. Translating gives CASSLGTGGNQPQHF.

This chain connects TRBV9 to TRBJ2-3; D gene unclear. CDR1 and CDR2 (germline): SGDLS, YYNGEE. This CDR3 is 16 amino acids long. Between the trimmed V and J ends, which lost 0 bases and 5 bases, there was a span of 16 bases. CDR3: CASSVGSEPVVDTQYF. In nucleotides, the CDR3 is TGTGCCAGCAGCGTAGGTTCCGAACCGGTAGTAGATACGCAGTATTTT.

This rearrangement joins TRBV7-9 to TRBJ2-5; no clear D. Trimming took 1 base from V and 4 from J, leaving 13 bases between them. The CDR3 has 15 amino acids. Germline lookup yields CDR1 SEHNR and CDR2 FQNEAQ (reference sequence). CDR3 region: CASSLVPLTGETQYF. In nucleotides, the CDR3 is TGTGCCAGCAGCTTAGTTCCCCTGACGGGAGAGACCCAGTACTTC.